This TCR beta chain was observed in a study of beta chain features in type 1 diabetes. Overall study context: Sorted cell examination encompassed 85 million to 140 million cells across all samples. Study results and caveats: When Type 1 diabetes patients were examined, their TCRB CDR3s proved moderately but significantly shorter in all four CD4+ subsets.

There was one heparinised blood draw per donor, averaging about 116 mL. Purity above 95% was achieved in all sorted populations. This clone was detected only a few times. Its antigen is undetermined. Trimming removed 7 bases from V and 8 bases from J; junction bases left unmatched: 10. The CDR3 covers 14 residues. Germline V gene sequence: CDR1 LNHDA, CDR2 SQIVND (reference sequence). Reverse transcription of all isolated RNA meant that expressed TCRB transcripts were sequenced. TCRdb's copy holds only in-frame clones and misses some; the assay was immunoSEQ multiplex PCR. The table includes over 300,000 clones, 7% to 9% detected once.

The sample was central memory CD4+ T cells from blood. The TCR was taken from a woman aged 18-29 years in good health. The chain uses TRBV19 and TRBJ2-1; 8 nucleotides agree with TRBD2. CDR3 DNA: TGTGCCAGTAAGGGGGGACTAGTAGTCGATGAGCAGTTCTTC. It yields the protein CASKGGLVVDEQFF.